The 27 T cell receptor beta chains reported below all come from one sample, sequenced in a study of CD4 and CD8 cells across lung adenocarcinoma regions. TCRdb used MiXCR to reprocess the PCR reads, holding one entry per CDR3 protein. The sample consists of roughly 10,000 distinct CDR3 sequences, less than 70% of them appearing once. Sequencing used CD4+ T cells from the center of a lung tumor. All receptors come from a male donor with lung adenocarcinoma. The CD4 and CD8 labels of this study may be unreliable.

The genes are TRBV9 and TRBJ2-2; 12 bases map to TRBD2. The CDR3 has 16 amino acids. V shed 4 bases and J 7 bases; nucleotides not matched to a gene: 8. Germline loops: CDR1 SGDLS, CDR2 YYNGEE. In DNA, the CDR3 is TGTGCCAGCAGCTGGACTAGCGGGGATGTGAACGGGGAGCTGTTTTTT. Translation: CASSWTSGDVNGELFF.

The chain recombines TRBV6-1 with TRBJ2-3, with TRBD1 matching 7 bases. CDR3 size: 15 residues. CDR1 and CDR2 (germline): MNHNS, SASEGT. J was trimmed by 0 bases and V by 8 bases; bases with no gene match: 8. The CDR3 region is CASAGGSYSTDTQYF. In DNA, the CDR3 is TGTGCCAGCGCAGGGGGATCCTATAGCACAGATACGCAGTATTTT.

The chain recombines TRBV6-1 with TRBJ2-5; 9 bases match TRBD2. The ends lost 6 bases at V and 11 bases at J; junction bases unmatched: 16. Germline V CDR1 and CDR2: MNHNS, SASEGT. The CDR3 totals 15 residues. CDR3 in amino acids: CASSRAGGFYNEQYF. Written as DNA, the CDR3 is TGTGCCAGCAGCCGAGCGGGGGGCTTCTACAATGAGCAGTACTTC.

The DNA of the CDR3 is TGTGCCAGCAGTGAAGCGTGGGTCCCTCGGGGCTACACCTTC. It specifies CASSEAWVPRGYTF. The chain joins TRBV6-1 to TRBJ1-2; D is ambiguous. Germline lookup yields CDR1 MNHNS and CDR2 SASEGT. V was trimmed by 0 bases and J by 8 bases, leaving 13 bases between them. This CDR3 region has 14 residues.

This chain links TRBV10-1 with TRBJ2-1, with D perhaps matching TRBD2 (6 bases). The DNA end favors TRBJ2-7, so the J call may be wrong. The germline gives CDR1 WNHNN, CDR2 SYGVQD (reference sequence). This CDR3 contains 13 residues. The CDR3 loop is CASSSELSYEQYF. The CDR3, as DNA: TGCGCCAGCTCTAGCGAACTTTCCTACGAGCAGTACTTC.

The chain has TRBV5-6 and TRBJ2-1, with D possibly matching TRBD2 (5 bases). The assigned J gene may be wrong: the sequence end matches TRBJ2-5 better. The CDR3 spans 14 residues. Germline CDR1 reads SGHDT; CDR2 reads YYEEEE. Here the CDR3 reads CASSLLLLVETQYF. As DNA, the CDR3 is TGTGCCAGCAGCTTACTTTTACTAGTAGAGACCCAGTACTTC.

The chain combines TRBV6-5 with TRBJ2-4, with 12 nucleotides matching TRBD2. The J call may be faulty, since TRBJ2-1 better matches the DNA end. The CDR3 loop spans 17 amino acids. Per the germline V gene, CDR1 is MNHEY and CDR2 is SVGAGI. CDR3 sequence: CASSFWTSGDSKNEQFF. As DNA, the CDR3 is TGTGCCAGCAGTTTCTGGACTAGCGGGGACTCCAAAAACGAGCAGTTCTTC.

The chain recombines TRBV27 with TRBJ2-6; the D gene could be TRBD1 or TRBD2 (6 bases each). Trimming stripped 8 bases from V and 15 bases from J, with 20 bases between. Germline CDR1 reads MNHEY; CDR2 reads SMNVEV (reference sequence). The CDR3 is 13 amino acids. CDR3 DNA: TGTGCCAGCCTTTGCCCGGGGGCCACGGCCCTGACTTTC. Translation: CASLCPGATALTF. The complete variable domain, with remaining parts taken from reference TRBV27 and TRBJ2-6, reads EAQVTQNPRYLITVTGKKLTVTCSQNMNHEYMSWYRQDPGLGLRQIYYSMNVEVTDKGDVPEGYKVSRKEKRNFPLILESPSPNQTSLYFCASLCPGATALTFGAGSRLTVL.

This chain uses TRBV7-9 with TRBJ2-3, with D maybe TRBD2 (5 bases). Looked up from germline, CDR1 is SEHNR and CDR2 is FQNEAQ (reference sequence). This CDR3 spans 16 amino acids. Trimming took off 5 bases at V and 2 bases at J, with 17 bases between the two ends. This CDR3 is CASSQSGRLLTDTQYF. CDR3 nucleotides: TGTGCCAGCAGCCAGAGCGGCAGGCTCCTCACAGATACGCAGTATTTT.

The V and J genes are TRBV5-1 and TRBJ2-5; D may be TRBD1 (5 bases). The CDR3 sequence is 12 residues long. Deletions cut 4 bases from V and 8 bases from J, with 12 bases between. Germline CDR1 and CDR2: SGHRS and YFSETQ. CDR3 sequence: CASSLDSLTQYF. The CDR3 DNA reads TGCGCCAGCAGCCTCGACAGCCTTACCCAGTACTTC. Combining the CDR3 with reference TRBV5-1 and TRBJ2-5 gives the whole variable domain KAGVTQTPRYLIKTRGQQVTLSCSPISGHRSVSWYQQTPGQGLQFLFEYFSETQRNKGNFPGRFSGRQFSNSRSEMNVSTLELGDSALYLCASSLDSLTQYFGPGTRLLVL.

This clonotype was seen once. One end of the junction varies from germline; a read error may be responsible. Here the CDR3 reads CASSLPRKDMQYF. The CDR3 nucleotides are TGTGCCAGCAGTTTGCCGCGGAAAGACATGCAGTACTTT. The rearrangement uses TRBV12-3 or TRBV12-4 and TRBJ2-3; D gene unclear. The CDR3 covers 13 residues.

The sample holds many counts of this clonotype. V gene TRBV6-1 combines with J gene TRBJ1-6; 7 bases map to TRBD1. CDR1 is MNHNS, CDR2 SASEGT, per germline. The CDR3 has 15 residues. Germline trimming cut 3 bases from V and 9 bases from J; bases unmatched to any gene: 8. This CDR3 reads CASSELQGHGSPLHF. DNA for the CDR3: TGTGCCAGCAGTGAGCTACAGGGGCACGGTTCACCCCTCCACTTT.

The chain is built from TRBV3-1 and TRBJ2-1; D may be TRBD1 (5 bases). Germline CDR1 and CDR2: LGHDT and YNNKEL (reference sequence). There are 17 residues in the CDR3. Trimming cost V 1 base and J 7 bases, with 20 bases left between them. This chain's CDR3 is CASSQVLGRAQRNEQFF. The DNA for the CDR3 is TGTGCCAGCAGCCAAGTGTTGGGCAGGGCACAGCGAAATGAGCAGTTCTTC.

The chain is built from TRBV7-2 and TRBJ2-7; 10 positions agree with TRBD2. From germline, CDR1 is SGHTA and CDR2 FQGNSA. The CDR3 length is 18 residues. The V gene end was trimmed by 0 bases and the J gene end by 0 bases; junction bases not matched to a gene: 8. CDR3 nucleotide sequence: TGTGCCAGCAGCTTAGCTTCTAGCGGGAGTTCCTACTCCTACGAGCAGTACTTC. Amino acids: CASSLASSGSSYSYEQYF. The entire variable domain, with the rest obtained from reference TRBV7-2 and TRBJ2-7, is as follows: GAGVSQSPSNKVTEKGKDVELRCDPISGHTALYWYRQSLGQGLEFLIYFQGNSAPDKSGLPSDRFSAERTGGSVSTLTIQRTQQEDSAVYLCASSLASSGSSYSYEQYFGPGTRLTVT.

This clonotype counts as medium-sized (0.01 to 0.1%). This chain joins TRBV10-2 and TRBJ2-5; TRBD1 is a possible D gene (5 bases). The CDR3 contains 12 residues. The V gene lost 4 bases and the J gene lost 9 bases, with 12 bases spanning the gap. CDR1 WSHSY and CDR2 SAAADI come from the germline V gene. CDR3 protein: CASSGQGRSQYF. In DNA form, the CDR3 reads TGCGCCAGCAGTGGGCAGGGTAGGTCCCAGTACTTC.

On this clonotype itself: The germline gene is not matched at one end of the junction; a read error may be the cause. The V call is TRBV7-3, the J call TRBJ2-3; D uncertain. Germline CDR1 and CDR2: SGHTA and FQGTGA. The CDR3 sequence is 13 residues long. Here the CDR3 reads CASSLTAADAQYF. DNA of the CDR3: TGTGCCAGCAGCCTTACAGCCGCAGATGCGCAGTACTTT.

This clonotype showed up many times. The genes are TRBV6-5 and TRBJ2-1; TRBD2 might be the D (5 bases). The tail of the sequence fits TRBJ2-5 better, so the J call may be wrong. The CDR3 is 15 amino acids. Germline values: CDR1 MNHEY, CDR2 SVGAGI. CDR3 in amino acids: CASSYSAQLGQTQYF. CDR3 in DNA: TGTGCCAGCAGTTACTCGGCCCAACTAGGTCAGACCCAGTACTTC.

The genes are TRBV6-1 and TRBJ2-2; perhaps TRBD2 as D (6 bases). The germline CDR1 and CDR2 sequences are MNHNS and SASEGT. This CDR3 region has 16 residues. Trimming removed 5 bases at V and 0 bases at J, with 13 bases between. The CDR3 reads CASSRRDGANTGELFF. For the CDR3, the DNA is TGTGCCAGCAGTAGGAGGGACGGTGCGAACACCGGGGAGCTGTTTTTT.

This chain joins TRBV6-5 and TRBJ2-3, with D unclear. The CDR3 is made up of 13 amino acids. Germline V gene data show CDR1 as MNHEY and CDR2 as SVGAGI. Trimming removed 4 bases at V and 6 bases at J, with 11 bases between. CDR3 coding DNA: TGTGCCAGCAGTTCCTTCCTTCGGGATACGCAGTATTTT. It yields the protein CASSSFLRDTQYF.

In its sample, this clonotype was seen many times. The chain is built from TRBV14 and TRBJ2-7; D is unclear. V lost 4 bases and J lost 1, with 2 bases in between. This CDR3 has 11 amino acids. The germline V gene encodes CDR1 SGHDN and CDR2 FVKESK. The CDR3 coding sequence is TGTGCCAGCAGCCGATCCTACGAGCAGTACTTC. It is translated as CASSRSYEQYF.

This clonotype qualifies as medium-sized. The DNA of the CDR3 is TGCGCCAGCAGTGAGGGAGGGGCAGATGGCTACACCTTC. It specifies CASSEGGADGYTF. V gene TRBV10-2 combines with J gene TRBJ1-2; TRBD1 might be the D (5 bases). This CDR3 has 13 amino acids. Trimming left V 2 bases short and J 6 bases short, with 10 bases between. CDR1 and CDR2 (germline): WSHSY, SAAADI.

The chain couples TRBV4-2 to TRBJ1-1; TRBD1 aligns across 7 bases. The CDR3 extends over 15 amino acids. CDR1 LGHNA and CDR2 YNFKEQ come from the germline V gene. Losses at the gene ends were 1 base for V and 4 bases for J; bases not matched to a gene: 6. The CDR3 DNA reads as TGTGCCAGCAGCCAAGTTAGGACAGGCGGCACTGAAGCTTTCTTT. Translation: CASSQVRTGGTEAFF.

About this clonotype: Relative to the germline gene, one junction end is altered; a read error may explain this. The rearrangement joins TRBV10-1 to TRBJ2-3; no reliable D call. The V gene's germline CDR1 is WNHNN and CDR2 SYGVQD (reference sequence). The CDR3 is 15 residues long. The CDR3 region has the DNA TGCGCCAGCAGTGATTGGCCGGGCGCTACAGACACGCAGTATTTC. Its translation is CASSDWPGATDTQYF.

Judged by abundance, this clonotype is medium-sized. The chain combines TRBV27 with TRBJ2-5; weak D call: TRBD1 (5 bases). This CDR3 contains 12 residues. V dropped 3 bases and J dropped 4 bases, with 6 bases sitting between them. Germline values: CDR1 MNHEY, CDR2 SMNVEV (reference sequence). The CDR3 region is CASSLQGETQYF. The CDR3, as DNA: TGTGCCAGCAGTTTGCAGGGAGAGACCCAGTACTTC.

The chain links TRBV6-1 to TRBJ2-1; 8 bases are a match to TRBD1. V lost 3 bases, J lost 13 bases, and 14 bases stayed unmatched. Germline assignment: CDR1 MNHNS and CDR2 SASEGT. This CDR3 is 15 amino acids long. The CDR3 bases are TGTGCCAGCAGTGAGATCAGGGGGCTGGGAGAGACCCAGTTCTTC. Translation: CASSEIRGLGETQFF.

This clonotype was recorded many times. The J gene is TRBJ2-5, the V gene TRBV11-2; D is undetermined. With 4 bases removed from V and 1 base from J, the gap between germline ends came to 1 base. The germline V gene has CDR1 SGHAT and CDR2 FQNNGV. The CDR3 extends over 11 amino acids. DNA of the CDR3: TGTGCCAGCAGCTCCCAAGAGACCCAGTACTTC. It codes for CASSSQETQYF.

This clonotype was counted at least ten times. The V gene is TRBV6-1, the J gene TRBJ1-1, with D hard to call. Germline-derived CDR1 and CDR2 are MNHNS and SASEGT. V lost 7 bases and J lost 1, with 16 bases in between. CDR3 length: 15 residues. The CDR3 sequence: CASNNGRTANTEAFF. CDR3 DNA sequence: TGTGCCAGCAATAACGGACGGACTGCGAACACTGAAGCTTTCTTT.